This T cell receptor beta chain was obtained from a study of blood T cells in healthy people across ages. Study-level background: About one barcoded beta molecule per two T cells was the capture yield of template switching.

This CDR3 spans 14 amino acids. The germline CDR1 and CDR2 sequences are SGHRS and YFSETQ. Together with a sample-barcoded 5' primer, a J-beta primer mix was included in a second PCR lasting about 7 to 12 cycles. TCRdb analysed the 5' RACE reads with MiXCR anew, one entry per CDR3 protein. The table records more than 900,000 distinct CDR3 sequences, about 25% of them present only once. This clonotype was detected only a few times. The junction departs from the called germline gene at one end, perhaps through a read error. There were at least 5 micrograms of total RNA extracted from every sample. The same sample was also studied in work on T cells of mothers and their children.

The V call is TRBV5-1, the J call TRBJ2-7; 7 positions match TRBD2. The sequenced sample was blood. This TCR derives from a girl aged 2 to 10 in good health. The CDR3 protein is CASSFGGRAYEQYF. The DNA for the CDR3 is TGTGCCAGCAGTTTTGGTGGGAGGGCCTACGAGCAGTACTTC.